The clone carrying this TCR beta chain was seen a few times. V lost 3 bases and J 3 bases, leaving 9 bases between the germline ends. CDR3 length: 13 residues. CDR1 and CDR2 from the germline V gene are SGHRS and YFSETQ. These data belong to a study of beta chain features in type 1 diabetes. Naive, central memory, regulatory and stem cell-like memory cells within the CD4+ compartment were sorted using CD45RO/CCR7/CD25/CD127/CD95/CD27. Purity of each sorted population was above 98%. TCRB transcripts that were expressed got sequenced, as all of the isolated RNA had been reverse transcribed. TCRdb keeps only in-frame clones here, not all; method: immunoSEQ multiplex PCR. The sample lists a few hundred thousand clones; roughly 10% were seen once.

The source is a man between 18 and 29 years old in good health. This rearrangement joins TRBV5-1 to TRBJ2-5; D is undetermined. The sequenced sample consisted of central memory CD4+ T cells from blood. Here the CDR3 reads CASSYAPEETQYF. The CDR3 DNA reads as TGCGCCAGCAGCTACGCCCCGGAAGAGACCCAGTACTTC.